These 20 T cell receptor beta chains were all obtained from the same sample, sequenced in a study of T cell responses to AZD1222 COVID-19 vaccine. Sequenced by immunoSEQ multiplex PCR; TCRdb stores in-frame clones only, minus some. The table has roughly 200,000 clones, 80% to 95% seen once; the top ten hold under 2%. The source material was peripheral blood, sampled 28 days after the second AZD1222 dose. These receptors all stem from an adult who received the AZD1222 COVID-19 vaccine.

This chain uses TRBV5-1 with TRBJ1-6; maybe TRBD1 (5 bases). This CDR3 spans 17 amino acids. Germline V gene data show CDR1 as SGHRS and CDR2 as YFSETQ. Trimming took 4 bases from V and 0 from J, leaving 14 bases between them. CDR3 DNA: TGCGCCAGCAGCCATGGGACGGTTAGCTCCTATAATTCACCCCTCCACTTT. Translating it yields CASSHGTVSSYNSPLHF.

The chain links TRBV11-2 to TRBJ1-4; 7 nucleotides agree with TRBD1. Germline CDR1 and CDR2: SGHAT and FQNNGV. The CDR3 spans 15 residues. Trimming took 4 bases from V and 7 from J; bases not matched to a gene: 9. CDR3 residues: CASSYRRDRGEKLFF. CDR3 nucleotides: TGTGCCAGCAGCTACCGCCGGGACAGAGGTGAAAAACTGTTTTTT.

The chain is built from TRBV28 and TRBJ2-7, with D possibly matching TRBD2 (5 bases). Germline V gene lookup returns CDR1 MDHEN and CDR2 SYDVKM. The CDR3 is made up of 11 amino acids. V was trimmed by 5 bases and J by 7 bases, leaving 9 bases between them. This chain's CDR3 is CASSSWREQYF. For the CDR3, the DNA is TGTGCCAGCAGTAGCTGGAGGGAGCAGTACTTC. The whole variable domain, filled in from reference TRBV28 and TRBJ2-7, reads DVKVTQSSRYLVKRTGEKVFLECVQDMDHENMFWYRQDPGLGLRLIYFSYDVKMKEKGDIPEGYSVSREKKERFSLILESASTNQTSMYLCASSSWREQYFGPGTRLTVT.

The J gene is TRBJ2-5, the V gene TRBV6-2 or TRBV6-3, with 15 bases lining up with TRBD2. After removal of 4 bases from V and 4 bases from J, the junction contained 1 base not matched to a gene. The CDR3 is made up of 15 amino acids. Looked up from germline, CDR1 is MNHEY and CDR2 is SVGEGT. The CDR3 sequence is CASSWTSGGAETQYF. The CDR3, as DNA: TGTGCCAGCAGTTGGACTAGCGGGGGGGCAGAGACCCAGTACTTC.

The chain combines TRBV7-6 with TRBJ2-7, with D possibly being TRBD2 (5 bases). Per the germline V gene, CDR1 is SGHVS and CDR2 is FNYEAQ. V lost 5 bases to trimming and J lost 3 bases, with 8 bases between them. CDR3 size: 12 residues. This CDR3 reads CASSAGNYEQYF. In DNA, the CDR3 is TGTGCCAGCAGCGCCGGGAACTACGAGCAGTACTTC.

CDR3 sequence reads: CASSLHAAGSTEAFF. CDR3 nucleotide sequence: TGTGCCAGCAGCCTTCATGCGGCGGGGAGCACTGAAGCTTTCTTT. The V and J genes are TRBV4-2 and TRBJ1-1; D remains unclear. Germline V gene sequence: CDR1 LGHNA, CDR2 YNFKEQ. The CDR3 extends over 15 amino acids. V gave up 4 bases and J gave up 4 bases, with 16 bases separating them.

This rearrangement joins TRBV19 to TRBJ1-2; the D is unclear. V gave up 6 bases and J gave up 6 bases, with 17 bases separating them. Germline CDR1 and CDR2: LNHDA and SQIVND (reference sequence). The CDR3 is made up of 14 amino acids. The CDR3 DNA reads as TGTGCCAGTAGGACGGGCGGGGTATACGATGGCTACACCTTC. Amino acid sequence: CASRTGGVYDGYTF.

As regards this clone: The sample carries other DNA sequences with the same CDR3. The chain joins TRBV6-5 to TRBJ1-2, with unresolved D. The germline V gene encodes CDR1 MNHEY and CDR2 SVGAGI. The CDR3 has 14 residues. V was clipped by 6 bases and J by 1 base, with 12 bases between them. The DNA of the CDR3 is TGTGCCAGCAGCTACAGCGGGTTTAACTATGGCTACACCTTC. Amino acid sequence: CASSYSGFNYGYTF.

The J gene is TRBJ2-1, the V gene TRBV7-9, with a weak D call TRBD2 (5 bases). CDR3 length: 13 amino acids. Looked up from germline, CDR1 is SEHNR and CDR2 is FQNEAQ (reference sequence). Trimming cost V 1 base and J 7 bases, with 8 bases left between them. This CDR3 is CASSLGGGNEQFF. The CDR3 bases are TGTGCCAGCAGCTTAGGTGGCGGGAATGAGCAGTTCTTC.

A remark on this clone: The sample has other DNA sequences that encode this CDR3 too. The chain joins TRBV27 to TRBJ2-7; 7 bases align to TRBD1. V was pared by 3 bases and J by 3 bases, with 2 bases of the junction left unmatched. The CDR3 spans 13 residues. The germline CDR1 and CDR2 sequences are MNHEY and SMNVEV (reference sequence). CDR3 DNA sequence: TGTGCCAGCAGTTTGGCAGGGGGCTACGAGCAGTACTTC. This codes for CASSLAGGYEQYF.

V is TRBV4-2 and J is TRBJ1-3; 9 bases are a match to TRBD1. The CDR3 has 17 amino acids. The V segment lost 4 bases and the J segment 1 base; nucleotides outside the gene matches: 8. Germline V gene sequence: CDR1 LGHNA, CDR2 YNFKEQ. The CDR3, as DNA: TGTGCCAGCAGCCCGCTAGGACAGGGGAAATCTGGAAACACCATATATTTT. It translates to CASSPLGQGKSGNTIYF.

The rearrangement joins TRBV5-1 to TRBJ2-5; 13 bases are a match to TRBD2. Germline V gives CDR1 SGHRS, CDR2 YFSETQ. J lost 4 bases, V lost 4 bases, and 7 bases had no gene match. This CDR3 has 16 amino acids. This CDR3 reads CASSQGLAGARETQYF. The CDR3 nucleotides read TGCGCCAGCAGCCAAGGACTAGCGGGAGCTAGAGAGACCCAGTACTTC.

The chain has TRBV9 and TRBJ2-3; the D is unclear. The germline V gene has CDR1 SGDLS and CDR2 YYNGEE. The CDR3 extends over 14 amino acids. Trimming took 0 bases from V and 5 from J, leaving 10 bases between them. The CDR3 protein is CASSVVGIGDTQYF. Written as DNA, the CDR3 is TGTGCCAGCAGCGTAGTGGGGATTGGAGATACGCAGTATTTT.

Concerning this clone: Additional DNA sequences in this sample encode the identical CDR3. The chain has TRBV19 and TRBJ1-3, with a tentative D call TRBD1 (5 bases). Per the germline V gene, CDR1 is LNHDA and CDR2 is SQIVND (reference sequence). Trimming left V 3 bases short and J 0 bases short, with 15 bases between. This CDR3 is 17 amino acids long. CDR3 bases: TGTGCCAGTAGTATCCCCCAGGGTTTCGGCTCTGGAAACACCATATATTTT. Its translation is CASSIPQGFGSGNTIYF.

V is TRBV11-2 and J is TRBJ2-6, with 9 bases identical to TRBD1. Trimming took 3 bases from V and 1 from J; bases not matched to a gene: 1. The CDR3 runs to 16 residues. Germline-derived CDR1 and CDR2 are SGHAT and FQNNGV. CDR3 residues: CASSLGQGSGANVLTF. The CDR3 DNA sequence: TGTGCCAGCAGCTTGGGACAGGGTTCTGGGGCCAACGTCCTGACTTTC.

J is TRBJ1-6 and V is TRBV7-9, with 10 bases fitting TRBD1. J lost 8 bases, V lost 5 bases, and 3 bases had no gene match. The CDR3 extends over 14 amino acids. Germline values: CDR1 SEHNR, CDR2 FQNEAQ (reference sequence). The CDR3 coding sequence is TGTGCCAGCAGCCTGGGGACAGGGGATTCACCCCTCCACTTT. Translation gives CASSLGTGDSPLHF.

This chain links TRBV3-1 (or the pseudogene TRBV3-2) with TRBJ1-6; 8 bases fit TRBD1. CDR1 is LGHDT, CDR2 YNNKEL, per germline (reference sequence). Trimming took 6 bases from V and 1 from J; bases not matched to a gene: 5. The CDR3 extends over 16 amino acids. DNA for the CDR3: TGTGCCAGCAGGCCGACAGGGGTGTCCTATAATTCACCCCTCCACTTT. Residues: CASRPTGVSYNSPLHF.

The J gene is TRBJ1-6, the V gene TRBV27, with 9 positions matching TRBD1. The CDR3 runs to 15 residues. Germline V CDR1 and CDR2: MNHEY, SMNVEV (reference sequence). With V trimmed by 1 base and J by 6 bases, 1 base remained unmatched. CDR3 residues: CASSLWGQGNSPLHF. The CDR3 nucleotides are TGTGCCAGCAGTTTATGGGGACAGGGTAATTCACCCCTCCACTTT.

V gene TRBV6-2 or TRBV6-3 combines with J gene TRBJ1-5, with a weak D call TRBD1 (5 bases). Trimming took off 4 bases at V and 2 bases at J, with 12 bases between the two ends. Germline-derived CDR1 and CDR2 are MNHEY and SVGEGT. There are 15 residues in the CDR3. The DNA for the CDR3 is TGTGCCAGCAGTTCAGGGTTCGAGGGCAATCAGCCCCAGCATTTT. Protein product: CASSSGFEGNQPQHF.

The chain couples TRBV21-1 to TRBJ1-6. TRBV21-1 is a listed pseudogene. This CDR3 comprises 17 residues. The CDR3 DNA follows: TGTGCCAGCAGCAAAGTGAGGGTCCAGGGTCCCCATTCACCCCTCCACTTT. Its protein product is CASSKVRVQGPHSPLHF.